This TCR beta chain was captured by sequencing in a study of T cell repertoires in cytomegalovirus infection (dated by TCRdb to between 2018 and 2020). About the investigation overall: Peptide stimulations targeted recently identified HLA-C-restricted CMV epitopes, whose presentation resists viral immunomodulation, together with well-studied HLA-B-restricted epitopes. Donor HLA type was relevant to the analysis, as public TCR beta signatures indicated carriage of CMV infection together with the matching HLA type. On the study overall, not on this receptor specifically: Cumulative frequency of public TCR beta family members discriminated carriers of CMV infection plus the relevant HLA type in this cohort and an independent approximately 360-donor cohort. The ex vivo response was dominated by HLA-C-restricted CMV-specific TCR beta clonotypes, which also provided the single most frequent clonotype in two of eight donors.

The trim is 0 bases for V and 0 bases for J, with a gap of 6 bases between the germline ends. From the germline V gene, CDR1 is SGHAT and CDR2 is FQNNGV. Including the terminal cysteine and phenylalanine, the CDR3 comprises 14 residues. This entry keeps only the CDR3 DNA: 42 bases, framed from base 1. TCRdb names Illumina HiSeq 1500 as the instrument used. The public reads were quality trimmed at Q25 with fastp and then assembled into clones with MiXCR by TCRdb, keeping productive beta chains. Here each entry gathers all rows of one CDR3 protein and keeps the most common genes and DNA. A total of around 430,000 distinct CDR3 sequences appear in this sample, 40% to 50% of them only once. Of the sample, 35% to 50% falls within the top ten clones. In this sample, this clonotype turned up a few times. Its specific antigen is unknown. Per-base quality was not reported, and no clone a single base away is much larger than it.

The sample's treatment or condition, from its label and the paper: in vitro stimulation with specific CMV peptide epitopes to enrich CMV-specific T cells. The source was cultured PBMCs, collected from culture after CMV antigen stimulation. The TCR comes from a human donor in good health (CMV status not recorded). Some clones in this sample may be carry-over from other donors' samples. In this chain, TRBV11-2 is recombined with TRBJ2-7; no D gene is confidently identified. Read as DNA, the sequence is TGTGCCAGCAGCTTAGACCTAGGCTCCTACGAGCAGTACTTC. This yields the protein CASSLDLGSYEQYF.